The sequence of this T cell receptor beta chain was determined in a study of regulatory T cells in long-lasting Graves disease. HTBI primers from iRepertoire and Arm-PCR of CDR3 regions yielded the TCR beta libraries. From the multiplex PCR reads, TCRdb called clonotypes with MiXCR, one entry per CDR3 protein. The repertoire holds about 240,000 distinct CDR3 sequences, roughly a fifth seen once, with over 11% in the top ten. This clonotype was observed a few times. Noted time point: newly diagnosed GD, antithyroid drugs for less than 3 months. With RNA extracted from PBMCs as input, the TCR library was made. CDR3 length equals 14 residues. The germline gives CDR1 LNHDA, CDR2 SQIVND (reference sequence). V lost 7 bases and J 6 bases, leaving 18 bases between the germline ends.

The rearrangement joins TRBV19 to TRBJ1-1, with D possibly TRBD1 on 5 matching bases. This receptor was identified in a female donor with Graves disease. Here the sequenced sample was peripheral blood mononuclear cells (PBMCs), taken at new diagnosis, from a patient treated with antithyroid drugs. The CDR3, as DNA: TGTGCCAGTATCAACAGCAGGGCGATCCCTGAAGCTTTCTTT. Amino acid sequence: CASINSRAIPEAFF.